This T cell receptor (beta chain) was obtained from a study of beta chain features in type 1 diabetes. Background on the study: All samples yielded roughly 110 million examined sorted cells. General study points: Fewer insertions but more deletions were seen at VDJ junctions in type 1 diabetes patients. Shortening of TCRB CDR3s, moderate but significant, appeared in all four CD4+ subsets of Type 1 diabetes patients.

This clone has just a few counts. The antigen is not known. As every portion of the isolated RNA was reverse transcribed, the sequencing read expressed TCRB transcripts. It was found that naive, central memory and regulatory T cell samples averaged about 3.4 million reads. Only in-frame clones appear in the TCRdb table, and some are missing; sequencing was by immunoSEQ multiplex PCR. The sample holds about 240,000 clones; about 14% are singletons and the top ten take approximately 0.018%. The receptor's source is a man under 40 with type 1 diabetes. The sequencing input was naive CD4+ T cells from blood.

The CDR3 region has the DNA TGCGCCAGCAGCTTGGCTTTCGGGTTTCTGGGAAGGAGGAATGAGCAGTTCTTC. Amino acids: CASSLAFGFLGRRNEQFF. The chain joins TRBV5-1 to TRBJ2-1; perhaps TRBD2 as D (5 bases). Trimming shortened V by 0 bases and J by 7 bases, and 23 bases separated the two germline ends. Germline loops: CDR1 SGHRS, CDR2 YFSETQ. This CDR3 is 18 amino acids long.